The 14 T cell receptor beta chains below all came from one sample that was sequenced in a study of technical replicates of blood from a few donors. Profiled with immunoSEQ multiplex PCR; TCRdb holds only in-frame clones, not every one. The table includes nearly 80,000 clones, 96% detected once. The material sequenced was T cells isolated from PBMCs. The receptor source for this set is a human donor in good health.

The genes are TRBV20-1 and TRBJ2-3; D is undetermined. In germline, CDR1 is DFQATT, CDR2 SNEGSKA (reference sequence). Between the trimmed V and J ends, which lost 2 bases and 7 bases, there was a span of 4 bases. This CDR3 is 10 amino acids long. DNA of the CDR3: TGCAGTGCTAGATTCAATACGCAGTATTTT. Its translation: CSARFNTQYF.

The CDR3 sequence is CAISELGQGAVRDTQYF. Here the CDR3 DNA reads TGTGCCATCAGTGAGTTGGGACAGGGGGCTGTCAGGGATACGCAGTATTTT. This chain uses TRBV10-3 with TRBJ2-3; 12 nucleotides align to TRBD1. This CDR3 is 17 amino acids long. V was clipped by 1 base and J by 6 bases; unmatched bases: 8. Looked up from germline, CDR1 is ENHRY and CDR2 is SYGVKD.

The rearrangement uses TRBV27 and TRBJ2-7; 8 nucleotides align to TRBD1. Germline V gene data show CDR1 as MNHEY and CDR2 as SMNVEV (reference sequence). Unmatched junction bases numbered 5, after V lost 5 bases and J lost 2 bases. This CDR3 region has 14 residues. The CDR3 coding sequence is TGTGCCAGCAGTCCGGGACAGGTACCCTACGAGCAGTACTTC. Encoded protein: CASSPGQVPYEQYF.

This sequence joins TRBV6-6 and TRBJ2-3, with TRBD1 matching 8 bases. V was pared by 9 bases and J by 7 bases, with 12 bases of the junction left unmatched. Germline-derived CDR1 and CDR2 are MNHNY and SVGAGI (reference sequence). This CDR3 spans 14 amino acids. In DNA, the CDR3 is TGTGCCAGTAGGGACAGGCCACTCCTGAATACGCAGTATTTT. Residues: CASRDRPLLNTQYF.

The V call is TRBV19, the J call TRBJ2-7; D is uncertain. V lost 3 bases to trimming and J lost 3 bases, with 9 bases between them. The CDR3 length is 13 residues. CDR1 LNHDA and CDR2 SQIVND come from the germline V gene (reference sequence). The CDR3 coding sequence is TGTGCCAGTAGTATCCAGACTTACTACGAGCAGTACTTC. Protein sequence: CASSIQTYYEQYF.

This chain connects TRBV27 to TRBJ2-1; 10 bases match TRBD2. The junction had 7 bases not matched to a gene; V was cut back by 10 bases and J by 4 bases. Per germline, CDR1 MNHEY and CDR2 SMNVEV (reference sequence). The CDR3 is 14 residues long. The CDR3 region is CATSSGRAYNEQFF. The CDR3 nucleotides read TGTGCCACCTCTAGCGGGAGAGCTTACAATGAGCAGTTCTTC.

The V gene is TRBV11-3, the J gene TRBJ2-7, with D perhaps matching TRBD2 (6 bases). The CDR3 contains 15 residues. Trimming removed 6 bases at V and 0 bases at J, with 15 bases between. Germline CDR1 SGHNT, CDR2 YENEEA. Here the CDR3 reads CASSLTSLSSYEQYF. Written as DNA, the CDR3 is TGTGCCAGCAGTCTAACTAGCCTAAGCTCCTACGAGCAGTACTTC.

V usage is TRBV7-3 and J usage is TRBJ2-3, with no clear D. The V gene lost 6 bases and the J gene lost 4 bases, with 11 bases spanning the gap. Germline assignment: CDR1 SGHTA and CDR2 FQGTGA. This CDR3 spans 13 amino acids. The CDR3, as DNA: TGTGCCAGCAGTCGAAGAGGTGCAGATACGCAGTATTTT. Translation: CASSRRGADTQYF.

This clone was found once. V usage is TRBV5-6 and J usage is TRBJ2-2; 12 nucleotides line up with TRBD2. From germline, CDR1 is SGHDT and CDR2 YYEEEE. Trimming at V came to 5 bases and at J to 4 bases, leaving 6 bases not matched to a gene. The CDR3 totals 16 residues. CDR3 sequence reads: CASSWTSGTPTGELFF. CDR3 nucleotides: TGTGCCAGCAGTTGGACTAGCGGGACACCCACCGGGGAGCTGTTTTTT.

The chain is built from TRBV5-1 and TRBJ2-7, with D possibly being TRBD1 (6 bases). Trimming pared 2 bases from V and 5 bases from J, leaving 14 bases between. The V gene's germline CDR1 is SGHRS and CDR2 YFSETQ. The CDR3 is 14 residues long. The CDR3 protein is CASSLGQFVDEQYF. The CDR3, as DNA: TGCGCCAGCAGCTTAGGACAGTTTGTGGACGAGCAGTACTTC.

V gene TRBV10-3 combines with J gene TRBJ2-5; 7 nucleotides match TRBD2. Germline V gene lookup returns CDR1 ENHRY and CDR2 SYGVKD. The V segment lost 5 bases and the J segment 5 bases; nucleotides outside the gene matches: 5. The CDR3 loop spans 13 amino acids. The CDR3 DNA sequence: TGTGCCATCAGTCTGGCGGGGGAGGAGACCCAGTACTTC. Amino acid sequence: CAISLAGEETQYF.

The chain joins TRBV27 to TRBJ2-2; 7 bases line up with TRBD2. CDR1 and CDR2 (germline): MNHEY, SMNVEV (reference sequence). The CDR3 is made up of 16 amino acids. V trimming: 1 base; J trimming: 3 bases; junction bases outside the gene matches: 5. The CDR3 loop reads CASSLFGLADTGELFF. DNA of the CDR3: TGTGCCAGCAGTTTATTTGGTCTAGCGGACACCGGGGAGCTGTTTTTT.

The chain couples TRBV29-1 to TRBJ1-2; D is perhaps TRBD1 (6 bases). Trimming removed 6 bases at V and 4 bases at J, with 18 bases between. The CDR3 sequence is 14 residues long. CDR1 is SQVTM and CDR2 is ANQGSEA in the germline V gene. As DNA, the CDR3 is TGCAGCGTACTTCTGACAGGTTACTCCTATGGCTACACCTTC. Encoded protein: CSVLLTGYSYGYTF.

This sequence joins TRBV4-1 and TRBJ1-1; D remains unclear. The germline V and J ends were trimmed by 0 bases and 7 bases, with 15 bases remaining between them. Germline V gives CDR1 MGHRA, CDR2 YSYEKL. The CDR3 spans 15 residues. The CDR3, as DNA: TGCGCCAGCAGCCAAGATGCGAGGCTGGAAGGTGAAGCTTTCTTT. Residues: CASSQDARLEGEAFF.